Following are 21 T cell receptor beta chains from one sample sequenced in a study of blood T cell repertoires in COVID-19. Only in-frame clones appear in the TCRdb table, and some are missing; sequencing was by immunoSEQ multiplex PCR. The sample carries about 74,000 clones, under 85% recorded once. Specimen: peripheral blood. The origin of the receptors is a man in his 70s with acute or convalescent COVID-19.

V and J are TRBV27 and TRBJ2-3, with 9 bases matching TRBD2. This CDR3 comprises 16 residues. Germline CDR1 MNHEY, CDR2 SMNVEV (reference sequence). V dropped 6 bases and J dropped 3; count of bases not matched to a gene: 10. DNA for the CDR3: TGTGCCAGCAGATCCCCCGGGACTAGCATGACAGATACGCAGTATTTT. This translates into CASRSPGTSMTDTQYF.

The chain uses TRBV19 and TRBJ2-2; tentative D call: TRBD2 (6 bases). The CDR3 consists of 14 residues. Germline CDR1 reads LNHDA; CDR2 reads SQIVND (reference sequence). V was trimmed by 10 bases and J by 5 bases, leaving 17 bases between them. Written as DNA, the CDR3 is TGTGCCACCGAGGGGACTCCGGGAACCGGGGAGCTGTTTTTT. Amino acids: CATEGTPGTGELFF.

This chain uses TRBV7-6 with TRBJ2-1, with 8 nucleotides matching TRBD1. J lost 5 bases, V lost 5 bases, and 5 bases had no gene match. The CDR3 has 14 amino acids. Per the germline V gene, CDR1 is SGHVS and CDR2 is FNYEAQ. The CDR3 nucleotides read TGTGCCAGCAGCCTACGGACAGGGAACAATGAGCAGTTCTTC. Protein product: CASSLRTGNNEQFF.

The chain carries TRBV28 and TRBJ2-6; TRBD1 might be the D (5 bases). The CDR3 totals 16 residues. Trimming left V 7 bases short and J 0 bases short, with 13 bases between. Germline CDR1 is MDHEN and CDR2 is SYDVKM. This CDR3 reads CASKRGLSSGANVLTF. The DNA for the CDR3 is TGTGCCAGCAAAAGGGGCCTCAGCTCTGGGGCCAACGTCCTGACTTTC.

The chain joins TRBV7-9 to TRBJ2-7, with 16 bases aligning to TRBD2. V shed 0 bases, J shed 5 bases, and the junction held 7 bases outside the gene matches. In germline, CDR1 is SEHNR, CDR2 FQNEAQ (reference sequence). The CDR3 is 18 amino acids. The chain's CDR3 is CASSLAPGLAGGTHEQYF. The CDR3 DNA follows: TGTGCCAGCAGCTTAGCTCCGGGACTAGCGGGAGGGACACACGAGCAGTACTTC.

This clone has only one observation. The rearrangement uses TRBV28 and TRBJ1-6, with TRBD1 matching 9 bases. The V segment lost 5 bases and the J segment 6 bases; nucleotides outside the gene matches: 11. The CDR3 is 17 residues long. Germline CDR1 reads MDHEN; CDR2 reads SYDVKM. In DNA form, the CDR3 reads TGTGCCAGCAGTCCCCGGGGACAGGGCCCATTTAATTCACCCCTCCACTTT. This encodes CASSPRGQGPFNSPLHF.

The CDR3 protein is CASTHYDRETEAFF. CDR3 coding DNA: TGCGCCAGCACCCACTACGACAGGGAAACTGAAGCTTTCTTT. V gene TRBV5-1 combines with J gene TRBJ1-1; 7 bases fit TRBD1. Unmatched junction bases numbered 10, after V lost 6 bases and J lost 5 bases. The CDR3 spans 14 residues. Per the germline V gene, CDR1 is SGHRS and CDR2 is YFSETQ.

This chain joins TRBV7-8 and TRBJ2-1; 12 nucleotides agree with TRBD2. The CDR3 length is 17 residues. V shed 4 bases and J 7 bases; nucleotides not matched to a gene: 11. Looked up from germline, CDR1 is SGHVS and CDR2 is FQNEAQ. CDR3 in DNA: TGTGCCAGCAGCTATTCGGGGTCTAGCGGGAGGGTTAATGAGCAGTTCTTC. It translates to CASSYSGSSGRVNEQFF.

This clone was detected once. The V and J genes are TRBV5-8 and TRBJ1-2; 9 nucleotides match TRBD1. CDR3 length: 13 residues. Germline V gene lookup returns CDR1 SGHTS and CDR2 YDEGEE. The trim removed 2 bases at V and 6 bases at J, leaving 2 bases unmatched. The CDR3 region is CASSFTGGNGYTF. The CDR3 region has the DNA TGTGCCAGCAGCTTTACAGGGGGCAATGGCTACACCTTC.

The rearrangement joins TRBV19 to TRBJ2-3, with TRBD1 matching 10 bases. V was pared by 5 bases and J by 6 bases, with 8 bases of the junction left unmatched. This CDR3 spans 15 amino acids. Germline CDR1 is LNHDA and CDR2 is SQIVND (reference sequence). The CDR3, as DNA: TGTGCCAGTAGTGCTACCGGGACAGGGGCGGATACGCAGTATTTT. As protein: CASSATGTGADTQYF.

This clone appeared a single time. The chain uses TRBV24-1 and TRBJ2-1; 14 bases agree with TRBD2. Germline CDR1 is KGHDR and CDR2 is SFDVKD. CDR3 length: 18 residues. With V trimmed by 6 bases and J by 0 bases, 6 bases remained unmatched. CDR3 protein: CATSSSGTSGSSYNEQFF. CDR3 DNA sequence: TGTGCCACCAGTTCCTCCGGGACTAGCGGGAGCTCCTACAATGAGCAGTTCTTC.

The chain recombines TRBV10-3 with TRBJ2-3; 9 positions match TRBD2. Unmatched junction bases numbered 11, after V lost 4 bases and J lost 3 bases. CDR1 is ENHRY and CDR2 is SYGVKD in the germline V gene. The CDR3 consists of 17 residues. The CDR3: CAISGEGALAGTDTQYF. The CDR3 nucleotides are TGTGCCATCAGTGGGGAGGGTGCGCTAGCGGGAACAGATACGCAGTATTTT.

In the case of this clone: The sample carries other DNA sequences with the same CDR3. This sequence joins TRBV5-1 and TRBJ2-3; TRBD1 is a possible D gene (6 bases). Germline V lookup: CDR1 SGHRS, CDR2 YFSETQ. This CDR3 is 13 amino acids long. V lost 3 bases to trimming and J lost 4 bases, with 9 bases between them. The DNA for the CDR3 is TGCGCCAGCAGCTCTCCAGGGGCAGATACGCAGTATTTT. This sequence encodes CASSSPGADTQYF.

This chain links TRBV3-1 (or the pseudogene TRBV3-2) with TRBJ2-1, with D possibly being TRBD1 (6 bases). V shed 5 bases and J shed 4 bases, with 15 bases lying between them. CDR1 is LGHDT and CDR2 is YNNKEL in the germline V gene (reference sequence). The CDR3 has 15 residues. The CDR3 coding sequence is TGTGCCAGCAGCTCGCTTAACGGACAGTACAATGAGCAGTTCTTC. Residues: CASSSLNGQYNEQFF.

This clone was detected once. The V gene is TRBV5-5, the J gene TRBJ2-7; D is perhaps TRBD2 (6 bases). The CDR3 contains 15 residues. The V end lost 4 bases, the J end lost 0 bases, and 14 bases lay between the germline ends. Germline values: CDR1 SGHKS, CDR2 YYEKEE (reference sequence). The CDR3 is CASSPGEGSSYEQYF. The DNA of the CDR3 is TGTGCCAGCAGCCCGGGGGAAGGGAGCTCCTACGAGCAGTACTTC.

This clone has a single count. The sample carries other DNA sequences with the same CDR3. The chain combines TRBV15 with TRBJ1-4; 7 bases match TRBD1. CDR1 and CDR2 from the germline V gene are LNHNV and YYDKDF (reference sequence). This CDR3 comprises 14 residues. J lost 7 bases, V lost 0 bases, and 2 bases had no gene match. CDR3 loop: CATSRDRGAEKLFF. Here the CDR3 DNA reads TGTGCCACCAGCAGAGACAGGGGGGCTGAAAAACTGTTTTTT.

The chain uses TRBV27 and TRBJ1-1; D may be TRBD1 (6 bases). The germline V and J ends were trimmed by 4 bases and 1 base, with 13 bases remaining between them. Germline V gene data show CDR1 as MNHEY and CDR2 as SMNVEV (reference sequence). The CDR3 has 15 residues. CDR3 DNA sequence: TGTGCCAGCAGTTCCAAGGACAGCCCGAACACTGAAGCTTTCTTT. It translates to CASSSKDSPNTEAFF.

V usage is TRBV7-9 and J usage is TRBJ1-4; D unclear. CDR1 is SEHNR and CDR2 is FQNEAQ in the germline V gene (reference sequence). V was pared by 0 bases and J by 7 bases, with 21 bases between. The CDR3 sequence is 18 residues long. The CDR3 coding sequence is TGTGCCAGCAGCTTAGCCGCATCCCACGGGATCTCGGGTGAAAAACTGTTTTTT. Protein sequence: CASSLAASHGISGEKLFF.

The chain employs TRBV6-4 and TRBJ2-1, with 9 bases fitting TRBD2. This CDR3 contains 18 residues. CDR1 and CDR2 from the germline V gene are MRHNA and SNTAGT. The J segment lost 0 bases and the V segment lost 8 bases, leaving 14 bases of the junction unmatched. The CDR3 coding sequence is TGTGCCAGCGAAGTACCGGGACTAGCTGTAAGCTCCTACAATGAGCAGTTCTTC. It yields the protein CASEVPGLAVSSYNEQFF.

The chain carries TRBV2 and TRBJ2-3; 9 nucleotides align to TRBD2. J lost 2 bases, V lost 6 bases, and 6 bases had no gene match. The CDR3 covers 15 residues. Germline V lookup: CDR1 SNHLY, CDR2 FYNNEI. CDR3 protein: CASSRLAVNTDTQYF. The CDR3 bases are TGTGCCAGCAGCCGACTAGCGGTCAACACAGATACGCAGTATTTT. Based on the CDR3 plus reference TRBV2 and TRBJ2-3, the full variable domain is EPEVTQTPSHQVTQMGQEVILRCVPISNHLYFYWYRQILGQKVEFLVSFYNNEISEKSEIFDDQFSVERPDGSNFTLKIRSTKLEDSAMYFCASSRLAVNTDTQYFGPGTRLTVL.

Only one count was recorded for this clone. V is TRBV7-8 and J is TRBJ2-7, with a weak D call TRBD2 (5 bases). The germline CDR1 and CDR2 sequences are SGHVS and FQNEAQ. The CDR3 is made up of 13 amino acids. V lost 5 bases, J lost 4 bases, and 12 bases lay in between. CDR3 sequence (DNA): TGTGCCAGCAGCCCACGGGAACCATACGAGCAGTACTTC. This codes for CASSPREPYEQYF.